This TCR beta chain was identified in a study of OX40 agonist ivuxolimab in advanced cancers. At the level of the whole study: Ivuxolimab was a fully human IgG2 agonistic monoclonal antibody targeting the costimulatory receptor OX40 (CD134). Intravenous ivuxolimab was administered to patients every 2 weeks at six dose levels: 0.01, 0.1, 0.3, 1.5, 3 and 10 mg/kg. Of the approximately 50 dose-escalation patients, hepatocellular carcinoma was present in about 19, melanoma in roughly 15, renal cell carcinoma in 9 and head and neck cancer in 9. In the dose-escalation cohort, more than 75% of patients were male, and the mean age was around 60 years, with a range of roughly 23 to 85. Patients were allowed to have had prior anti-PD-1, anti-PD-L1 or anti-CTLA-4 therapy, and around 40% of the dose-escalation patients had previously received checkpoint inhibitors. Partial responses occurred in three dose-escalation patients, of whom one had hepatocellular carcinoma and two had cutaneous melanoma. Peripheral TCRbeta sequencing was intended to test whether TCR sequence diversity was altered and clonal T-cell expansion was caused by ivuxolimab. The monotherapy dose-escalation portion (N of about 50 patients) of the phase I ivuxolimab trial is reported in the paper.

Overall results and qualifications from the work: At doses of 0.1 to 3.0 mg/kg, clonal expansion of both CD4+ and CD8+ blood T cells was observed from baseline to week 6. Low levels of normalized T-cell clonal expansion were also seen in some patients who did not respond. In partial responders in the 0.1-3.0 mg/kg groups, normalized peripheral clonal expansion was found to be among the lowest, especially among CD8+ T cells. Antigen specificity was not determined for the clonally expanded peripheral T cells. After ivuxolimab, expanded clones were on average more numerous among CD8+ T cells than among CD4+ T cells.

The CDR3 holds 19 amino acids from the cysteine to the phenylalanine. Left in the record is the CDR3 DNA by itself, 57 bases read in frame from the first base. Taken from the germline V gene, the CDR1 and CDR2 loops are SGHDN and FVKESK. A remark on this clone: Its antigen target is currently unknown. Base qualities are not recorded, but no much larger clone differs from it by a single base.

Patients with a history of autoimmune disease or receiving systemic immunosuppression were excluded from the trial. Peripheral blood for TCR sequencing was collected from all dose cohorts at baseline, on cycle 4 day 1, and on cycle 7 day 1. The samples were taken from a phase I, first-in-human, multicenter, open-label dose-escalation trial of ivuxolimab. The trial enrolled adults with locally advanced or metastatic head and neck squamous cell, hepatocellular, melanoma or renal cell carcinoma. Before TCR sequencing, CD4+ T cells and CD8+ T cells from peripheral blood were sorted into separate populations. To sequence the TCRbeta CDR3 region, genomic DNA was isolated from the sorted cells. TCRbeta CDR3 regions were sequenced using the immunoSEQ Assay. Drawn from immuneACCESS, this table holds only the in-frame rearrangements with V and J called that TCRdb kept. Clones are partly lost; checked studies trace under half to an unresolved V gene and leave the rest unexplained. This sample has 15,000 or so clones in its table, and about 76% of those were observed once. Of the sample, 16% falls within the top ten clones.

This chain joins TRBV14 to TRBJ2-5, and TRBD1 aligns with 11 junction nucleotides. The DNA end favors TRBJ2-7, so the J call may be wrong. The receptor was isolated from an adult with an advanced solid tumor such as melanoma, head and neck, liver or kidney cancer. Material: CD4+ or CD8+ T cells sorted from blood, obtained in a trial of the OX40 agonist ivuxolimab. The DNA reads as follows: TGTGCCAGCAGCCAAGACTATGATCTTTGGACAGGGGGCTACTACGAGCAGTACTTC. The encoded protein is CASSQDYDLWTGGYYEQYF.